This is a list of T cell receptor beta chains from one sample in a study of T-cell memory formation after mild COVID-19. Using its own MiXCR run on the 5' RACE reads, TCRdb lists one record per CDR3 protein. Of 130,000 to 150,000 distinct CDR3 sequences in the sample, under 25% were seen once. Sequenced: PBMCs or a T cell subset sorted from them (not recorded which). Receptor source: an adult woman who had mild COVID-19 (a few samples of this study predate the infection). Cell type and time point are not known. Both conserved end residues are part of each CDR3. A D gene is named only where the DNA matches it firmly. Where a row states a size, it is once, few, many or the class of an expanded clone; other rows omit it.

15 | NA | NA | TRBJ2-7 | TRBV5-4 | TGTGCCAGCAGCCCGGGACAAAGTACCCCCTACGAGCAGTACTTC | CASSPGQSTPYEQYF
16 | TRBD1 | NA | TRBJ1-4 | TRBV6-5 | TGTGCCAGCAGTTACTCGAAAGGGGGCAGGGGTGAAAAACTGTTTTTT | CASSYSKGGRGEKLFF
12 | NA | few | TRBJ1-1 | TRBV5-1 | TGCGCCAGCAGCTTGGTAGAAACTGAAGCTTTCTTT | CASSLVETEAFF
12 | NA | NA | TRBJ2-7 | TRBV12-3/TRBV12-4 | TGTGCCAGCAACCCAGGGCCATACGAGCAGTACTTC | CASNPGPYEQYF
15 | TRBD1 | NA | TRBJ2-2 | TRBV27 | TGTGCCAGCAGTAAGGACAGGGTAGGCACCGGGGAGCTGTTTTTT | CASSKDRVGTGELFF
14 | NA | NA | TRBJ1-2 | TRBV6-1 | TGTGCCAGCAGTGAAGCGGGCCGCGCCAGGGGCTACACCTTC | CASSEAGRARGYTF
14 | TRBD1 | NA | TRBJ2-7 | TRBV13 | TGTGCCAGCAGCTTTAACAGGGGCTCCTACGAGCAGTACTTC | CASSFNRGSYEQYF
16 | TRBD2 | few | TRBJ2-3 | TRBV27 | TGTGCCAGCAGTTTCACTAGCGGGGGCCCCGGAGGGACGCAGTATTTT | CASSFTSGGPGGTQYF
14 | NA | NA | TRBJ2-5 | TRBV7-9 | TGTGCCAGCAGCGCAATGACTAGTCCCGAGACCCAGTACTTC | CASSAMTSPETQYF
13 | TRBD2 | few | TRBJ2-1 | TRBV12-3/TRBV12-4 | TGTGCCAGCAGACGGGCGGGGGGCAATGAGCAGTTCTTC | CASRRAGGNEQFF
13 | NA | NA | TRBJ1-5 | TRBV6-6 | TGTGCCAGCGATCAAGCGGAGACGGCGCCCCAGCATTTT | CASDQAETAPQHF
13 | NA | NA | TRBJ1-6 | TRBV7-2 | TGTGCCAGCAGCCCTCACTATAATTCACCCCTCCACTTT | CASSPHYNSPLHF
14 | TRBD1 | few | TRBJ1-6 | TRBV15 | TGTGCCACCAGCAGGGACAGGGGGCTTACACCCCTCCACTTT | CATSRDRGLTPLHF
14 | TRBD2 | NA | TRBJ2-1 | TRBV24-1 | TGTGCCACCAGGGGAGCGGGAGTACACAATGAGCAGTTCTTC | CATRGAGVHNEQFF
19 | TRBD1 | few | TRBJ1-1 | TRBV7-7 | TGTGCCAGCAGCCAAACTCCAGACCGGGACAGGGGGCTGAACACTGAAGCTTTCTTT | CASSQTPDRDRGLNTEAFF
17 | NA | few | TRBJ2-4 | TRBV28 | TGTGCCAGCAGTCCTATAATTCGTCCGGGCCACAAAAACATTCAGTACTTC | CASSPIIRPGHKNIQYF
16 | NA | NA | TRBJ1-3 | TRBV15 | TGTGCCACCAGCTCGACAGACGTTTACTCTGGAAACACCATATATTTT | CATSSTDVYSGNTIYF
18 | NA | few | TRBJ2-1 | TRBV7-6 | TGTGCCAGCAGCTACTCCCGGAGGACCAGAGGTGGCTACAATGAGCAGTTCTTC | CASSYSRRTRGGYNEQFF
13 | NA | NA | TRBJ2-3 | TRBV29-1 | TGCAGCGTTGTGTTCGGGAGCACAGATACGCAGTATTTT | CSVVFGSTDTQYF
14 | NA | many | TRBJ2-6 | TRBV6-5 | TGTGCCAGCAGACTCAACTCTGGGGCCAACGTCCTGACTTTC | CASRLNSGANVLTF
14 | NA | few | TRBJ2-7 | TRBV12-3/TRBV12-4 | TGTGCCAGCAAGTTTTCCTCCCAGGGGCGAGAGCAGTACTTC | CASKFSSQGREQYF
14 | NA | NA | TRBJ1-1 | TRBV6-4 | TGTGCCAGCAGTGTGGGGGAGGCTAGTGCTGAAGCTTTCTTT | CASSVGEASAEAFF
15 | TRBD1 | NA | TRBJ2-7 | TRBV29-1 | TGCAGCGTTGAAGATCCGGGACAGGGGCGACACGAGCAGTACTTC | CSVEDPGQGRHEQYF
13 | NA | NA | TRBJ2-1 | TRBV5-1 | TGCGCCAGCAGAAGGGAAATCAACAATGAGCAGTTCTTC | CASRREINNEQFF
15 | NA | NA | TRBJ2-7 | TRBV10-3 | TGTGCCATCAGTGAGCCCCGGGACGGATACTACGAGCAGTACTTC | CAISEPRDGYYEQYF
15 | TRBD2 | NA | TRBJ2-2 | TRBV27 | TGTGCCAGCAGTTTGTCTAGCGGGGGAACCGGGGAGCTGTTTTTT | CASSLSSGGTGELFF
14 | TRBD1 | few | TRBJ1-5 | TRBV30 | TGTGCCTGGGGGACAGGGGGCAGCAATCAGCCCCAGCATTTT | CAWGTGGSNQPQHF
12 | NA | NA | TRBJ1-6 | TRBV15 | TGTGCCACCAGCAGAGTAGGGTCACCCCTCCACTTT | CATSRVGSPLHF
14 | NA | few | TRBJ1-1 | TRBV29-1 | TGCAGCGTTAAATGGAAGACAGAGGGTACTGAAGCTTTCTTT | CSVKWKTEGTEAFF
15 | TRBD1 | NA | TRBJ1-6 | TRBV5-6 | TGTGCCAGCAGCTTGTCTGGGACAGGGATTTCACCCCTCCACTTT | CASSLSGTGISPLHF
13 | NA | many | TRBJ2-2 | TRBV7-9 | TGTGCCAGCAGCTTCCGGTGGGCCGGGGAGCTGTTTTTT | CASSFRWAGELFF
12 | NA | NA | TRBJ2-1 | TRBV7-2 | TGTGCCAGCAGCTTACTTCAGCCCCAGCAGTTCTTC | CASSLLQPQQFF
16 | NA | few | TRBJ2-2 | TRBV12-3/TRBV12-4 | TGTGCCAGCAGTTGGGGAGGGACAGGGAACACCGGGGAGCTGTTTTTT | CASSWGGTGNTGELFF